This T cell receptor beta chain was recorded in a study of OX40 agonist ivuxolimab in advanced cancers. The overall study: Two cutaneous melanoma patients and one hepatocellular carcinoma patient, three in all, had partial responses.

This clone was seen only a few times. Its antigen is as yet unknown. Generated by immunoSEQ multiplex PCR, the TCRdb table keeps only in-frame clones and is missing some. The sample lists around 66,000 clones, around 89% seen once, with 9.5% to 14% in the top ten. Germline CDR1 SGDLS, CDR2 YYNGEE. The CDR3 is made up of 16 amino acids. V gave up 6 bases and J gave up 0 bases; unmatched junction bases: 6. Findings and caveats of the study: Antigens targeted by the expanded peripheral T cells were not determined. Relative to CD4+ cells, CD8+ T cells on average had more expanded clones. Partial responders dosed at 0.1-3.0 mg/kg displayed clonal expansion ranking among the lowest.

The chain has TRBV9 and TRBJ2-1; 10 nucleotides align to TRBD2. The sequenced sample was CD4+ or CD8+ T cells sorted from blood, obtained in a trial of the OX40 agonist ivuxolimab. This TCR was sampled from an adult with an advanced solid tumor such as melanoma, head and neck, liver or kidney cancer. The CDR3 DNA sequence: TGTGCCAGCACCAAGCGGGGGGGTGGCTCCTACAATGAGCAGTTCTTC. Translated, it gives CASTKRGGGSYNEQFF.